This T cell receptor (beta chain) was sequenced during a study of technical replicates of blood from a few donors. V lost 0 bases to trimming and J lost 6 bases, with 10 bases between them. CDR3 length: 14 residues. Germline V gene data show CDR1 as SGHTA and CDR2 as FQGNSA. Repertoires were generated with immunoSEQ multiplex PCR, while TCRdb's copy carries only in-frame clones and drops some. Here the sample spans about 53,000 clones, around 84% being singletons. The sequence was obtained from a human donor in good health. Some clones in this sample may be carry-over from other donors' samples. The specimen sequenced was PBMCs. The chain uses TRBV7-2 and TRBJ2-3, with D possibly TRBD1 on 5 matching bases. This CDR3 is CASSLASGLDTQYF. DNA of the CDR3: TGTGCCAGCAGCTTAGCGTCAGGGTTGGATACGCAGTATTTT.